A selection of T cell receptor beta chains follows, all from one sample in a study of response to subunit inactivated influenza vaccine. TCRdb recomputed calls from the RT-PCR reads with MiXCR, one row per CDR3 protein. The sample shows more than 700,000 distinct CDR3 sequences, 21% of them seen only once. The sequencing here drew on PBMCs from blood, taken 4 to 6 days after vaccination. The receptors here all came from a man aged 50-59 years who received an inactivated influenza vaccine. Each CDR3 is given with its conserved first and last residue. D genes are given only for firm matches. Clone size appears in some rows only: once, few, many, or a class for an expanded clone.

V,J,size,D,length,DNA,CDR3
TRBV11-2,TRBJ1-2,few,TRBD1,18,TGTGCCAGCAGCTTTTTTGGGACAGGGCGCGCCCTCCACTATGGCTACACCTTC,CASSFFGTGRALHYGYTF
TRBV4-3,TRBJ2-7,-,-,15,TGCGCCAGCAGCCAAGCGCCCCGGGCAGACTACGAGCAGTACTTC,CASSQAPRADYEQYF
TRBV10-2,TRBJ2-2,-,TRBD1,17,TGCGCCAGCAGTGAAGACCCGACAGGGAGAAACACCGGGGAGCTGTTTTTT,CASSEDPTGRNTGELFF
TRBV4-1,TRBJ2-1,-,-,15,TGCGCCACCAGAGAGGACTGGAGCTCCTACAATGAGCAGTTCTTC,CATREDWSSYNEQFF
TRBV12-3/TRBV12-4,TRBJ2-7,-,-,13,TGTGCCAGCAGCACAGGCCCCATCTACGAGCAGTACTTC,CASSTGPIYEQYF
TRBV29-1,TRBJ2-1,many,-,13,TGCAGCGTGGGTTCGGGGCCATACAATGAGCAGTTCTTC,CSVGSGPYNEQFF
TRBV12-3/TRBV12-4,TRBJ1-3,-,-,16,TGTGCCAGCAGTTTTGGCGACAGTACCTCTGGAAACACCATATATTTT,CASSFGDSTSGNTIYF
TRBV4-2,TRBJ2-2,few,TRBD2,17,TGTGCCAGCAGCCGACCCCAGCGGGGGGGCCGCACCGGGGAGCTGTTTTTT,CASSRPQRGGRTGELFF
TRBV29-1,TRBJ2-1,few,-,11,TGCAGCGTTGAGTCTTCGGCTGAGCAGTTCTTC,CSVESSAEQFF
TRBV5-5,TRBJ1-3,few,-,16,TGTGCCAGCAGCTTAACCTCCTCTGGGAACGGAAACACCATATATTTT,CASSLTSSGNGNTIYF
TRBV6-2/TRBV6-3,TRBJ1-1,few,-,11,TGTGCCAGCACCCAGACAGGTTCAGCTTTCTTT,CASTQTGSAFF
TRBV5-4,TRBJ2-3,-,-,14,TGTGCCAGCAGCGGCACCGGCCCCACAGATACGCAGTATTTT,CASSGTGPTDTQYF
TRBV16,TRBJ2-3,few,-,13,TGTGCCAGCAGCCAATCGTGGGACGATACGCAGTATTTT,CASSQSWDDTQYF
TRBV4-1,TRBJ2-7,-,TRBD1,16,TGCGCCAGCAGCCAACCCGGGACAGCAACAACCTACGAGCAGTACTTC,CASSQPGTATTYEQYF
TRBV28,TRBJ2-5,-,-,14,TGTGCCAGCAGTTTCGCAGGGACTCAAGAGACCCAGTACTTC,CASSFAGTQETQYF
TRBV7-3,TRBJ2-1,-,TRBD2,14,TGTGCCAGCAGCCACGGGACTAGCCGCAATGAGCAGTTCTTC,CASSHGTSRNEQFF
TRBV20-1,TRBJ2-2,-,-,15,TGCAGTGCTAGAGCTGACAGTGCGAACACCGGGGAGCTGTTTTTT,CSARADSANTGELFF
TRBV12-3/TRBV12-4,TRBJ1-3,-,-,17,TGTGCCAGCAGCAGTCTGAGAGGCGGGTTCTCTGGAAACACCATATATTTT,CASSSLRGGFSGNTIYF
TRBV2,TRBJ1-4,-,-,11,TGTGCCAGCAGCGTAAATGAAAAACTGTTTTTT,CASSVNEKLFF